The 30 T cell receptor beta chains given below trace back to one sample, sequenced in a study of OX40 agonist ivuxolimab in advanced cancers. Sequenced by immunoSEQ multiplex PCR; TCRdb stores in-frame clones only, minus some. The sample has about 58,000 clones, approximately 82% seen once. The sequencing here drew on CD4+ or CD8+ T cells sorted from blood, taken in a trial of the OX40 agonist ivuxolimab. The receptors derive from an adult with an advanced solid tumor such as melanoma, head and neck, liver or kidney cancer.

CDR3 in DNA: TGTGCCGTCTCTCCAGGGGGCTCCTACGAGCAGTACTTC. Protein: CAVSPGGSYEQYF. V is TRBV10-3 and J is TRBJ2-7; 7 positions agree with TRBD1. The CDR3 spans 13 residues. The trim removed 11 bases at V and 0 bases at J, leaving 7 bases unmatched. From germline, CDR1 is ENHRY and CDR2 SYGVKD.

CDR3 nucleotides: TGTGCCAGCAGCTCCGGATTTTATCGGGGGGACAGCACAGATACGCAGTATTTT. It codes for CASSSGFYRGDSTDTQYF. The chain has TRBV28 and TRBJ2-3, with 7 positions matching TRBD2. Germline V gene sequence: CDR1 MDHEN, CDR2 SYDVKM. J gave up 0 bases and V 6 bases, and 15 bases lay outside the gene matches. The CDR3 totals 18 residues.

V usage is TRBV7-3 and J usage is TRBJ2-1, with D maybe TRBD2 (5 bases). In germline, CDR1 is SGHTA, CDR2 FQGTGA. The length of the CDR3 is 16 residues. V lost 2 bases and J lost 0, with 11 bases in between. The CDR3 reads CASSLRGGSSYNEQFF. The CDR3 coding sequence is TGTGCCAGCAGCTTACGGGGTGGAAGCTCCTACAATGAGCAGTTCTTC.

V and J are TRBV28 and TRBJ2-7; 7 positions match TRBD2. The ends lost 7 bases at V and 4 bases at J; junction bases unmatched: 10. Germline V gives CDR1 MDHEN, CDR2 SYDVKM. This CDR3 has 14 residues. In DNA form, the CDR3 reads TGTGCCAGCAAACTGGGAGGGGACGGATACGAGCAGTACTTC. This codes for CASKLGGDGYEQYF.

This chain joins TRBV6-5 and TRBJ1-5, with TRBD1 matching over 8 bases. The CDR3 length is 13 residues. Germline V gene sequence: CDR1 MNHEY, CDR2 SVGAGI. V was clipped by 6 bases and J by 7 bases; unmatched bases: 5. The CDR3 DNA follows: TGTGCCAGCAGCCGACAGGGGAGGCAGCCCCAGCATTTT. Translation: CASSRQGRQPQHF.

V usage is TRBV28 and J usage is TRBJ2-4, with D unclear. Trimming removed 5 bases at V and 3 bases at J, with 17 bases between. This CDR3 is 16 amino acids long. Germline V CDR1 and CDR2: MDHEN, SYDVKM. The CDR3, as DNA: TGTGCCAGCAGTGCAGGACGAGGCTGGGTCAAAAACATTCAGTACTTC. The encoded protein is CASSAGRGWVKNIQYF.

The rearrangement joins TRBV7-9 to TRBJ2-7, with a weak D call TRBD2 (6 bases). With 5 bases removed from V and 6 bases from J, the gap between germline ends came to 14 bases. This CDR3 contains 13 residues. In germline, CDR1 is SEHNR, CDR2 FQNEAQ (reference sequence). The DNA for the CDR3 is TGTGCCAGCAGCCTCGATAGGGGAGGCGAGCAGTACTTC. This translates into CASSLDRGGEQYF.

This clone has only one observation. The germline gene is not matched at one end of the junction; a read error may be the cause. The chain carries TRBV5-6 and TRBJ2-2, with 7 bases that match TRBD1. The CDR3 runs 15 residues. In germline, CDR1 is SGHDT, CDR2 YYEEEE. In nucleotides, the CDR3 is TGTGCCAGCAGCGCAGGGGGAAGAATTACCGGGGAGCTGCTTTTT. This encodes CASSAGGRITGELLF.

The J gene is TRBJ1-1, the V gene TRBV7-2, with D unclear. CDR1 and CDR2 from the germline V gene are SGHTA and FQGNSA. The CDR3 length is 13 residues. The V end was cut by 3 bases, the J end by 3 bases, with 8 bases between. The CDR3 DNA is TGTGCCAGCAGCTTCGGCGGGCACACTGAAGCTTTCTTT. This sequence encodes CASSFGGHTEAFF.

The chain's CDR3 is CASRTTYAEGGYEQYF. CDR3 sequence (DNA): TGTGCCAGTAGAACTACCTACGCCGAGGGCGGTTACGAGCAGTACTTC. This chain connects TRBV19 to TRBJ2-5, with a weak D call TRBD2 (5 bases). TRBJ2-7 explains the end of the DNA better; the J call may be wrong. In germline, CDR1 is LNHDA, CDR2 SQIVND (reference sequence). The CDR3 spans 16 residues.

The gene calls are TRBV7-9 and TRBJ2-3; 11 nucleotides line up with TRBD2. The CDR3 has 16 residues. V lost 4 bases to trimming and J lost 5 bases; unmatched junction nucleotides: 8. Germline loops: CDR1 SEHNR, CDR2 FQNEAQ (reference sequence). The DNA of the CDR3 is TGTGCCAGCAGCTCTTTAGCGGGGGGGCCGGGAGATACGCAGTATTTT. Translated: CASSSLAGGPGDTQYF.

This clone was counted a single time. The gene calls are TRBV11-2 and TRBJ1-2; 7 bases agree with TRBD1. CDR1 and CDR2 (germline): SGHAT, FQNNGV. This CDR3 has 12 residues. V dropped 5 bases and J dropped 4; count of bases not matched to a gene: 1. Here the CDR3 DNA reads TGTGCCAGCAGCCCAGGGGGCTATGGCTACACCTTC. This sequence encodes CASSPGGYGYTF.

V gene TRBV7-9 combines with J gene TRBJ2-7; 8 bases agree with TRBD2. With 3 bases clipped from V and 0 bases from J, the junction kept 10 bases outside the gene matches. CDR3 length: 17 amino acids. CDR1 and CDR2 (germline): SEHNR, FQNEAQ (reference sequence). In DNA form, the CDR3 reads TGTGCCAGCAGCTTGGGGGTTAGCGGGGACGACTCCTACGAGCAGTACTTC. It codes for CASSLGVSGDDSYEQYF.

This chain joins TRBV5-1 and TRBJ2-3; D is undetermined. The CDR3 totals 15 residues. Per the germline V gene, CDR1 is SGHRS and CDR2 is YFSETQ. Deletions cut 0 bases from V and 3 bases from J, with 11 bases between. CDR3 coding DNA: TGCGCCAGCAGCTTGGAAAGGGTTGGAACAGATACGCAGTATTTT. Translation: CASSLERVGTDTQYF. Full variable domain (rest looked up from reference TRBV5-1 and TRBJ2-3): KAGVTQTPRYLIKTRGQQVTLSCSPISGHRSVSWYQQTPGQGLQFLFEYFSETQRNKGNFPGRFSGRQFSNSRSEMNVSTLELGDSALYLCASSLERVGTDTQYFGPGTRLTVL.

The rearrangement links TRBV7-9 to TRBJ2-7, with no clear D. Trimming shortened V by 8 bases and J by 2 bases, and 13 bases separated the two germline ends. Germline CDR1 is SEHNR and CDR2 is FQNEAQ (reference sequence). The CDR3 runs 13 residues. CDR3 sequence: CASQITTTYEQYF. The CDR3 nucleotides read TGTGCCAGCCAGATTACTACCACCTACGAGCAGTACTTC.

The V and J genes are TRBV7-8 and TRBJ2-7; 7 bases agree with TRBD1. The V and J ends lost 4 bases and 0 bases, in that order; junction bases with no gene match: 3. Germline-derived CDR1 and CDR2 are SGHVS and FQNEAQ. The CDR3 has 14 residues. The CDR3 loop reads CASSWDRNSYEQYF. CDR3 bases: TGTGCCAGCAGCTGGGACAGAAACTCCTACGAGCAGTACTTC.

The rearrangement uses TRBV4-1 and TRBJ1-2, with TRBD1 identical over 7 bases. The CDR3 totals 15 residues. The germline V gene encodes CDR1 MGHRA and CDR2 YSYEKL. The V and J ends lost 4 bases and 2 bases, in that order; junction bases with no gene match: 7. The chain's CDR3 is CASSPGGIQNYGYTF. Here the CDR3 DNA reads TGCGCCAGCAGCCCAGGGGGGATACAAAACTATGGCTACACCTTC.

The V call is TRBV9, the J call TRBJ1-2; no definite D call. CDR1 is SGDLS and CDR2 is YYNGEE in the germline V gene. The CDR3 extends over 13 amino acids. V lost 4 bases and J 3 bases, leaving 10 bases between the germline ends. The CDR3 loop is CASSSGADYGYTF. DNA of the CDR3: TGTGCCAGCAGCTCTGGAGCAGACTATGGCTACACCTTC.

The CDR3 here is CATDRYNEQFF. The CDR3 DNA reads as TGTGCCACTGACCGCTACAATGAGCAGTTCTTC. The chain carries TRBV7-9 and TRBJ2-1; no definite D call. CDR1 and CDR2 from the germline V gene are SEHNR and FQNEAQ (reference sequence). V lost 10 bases, J lost 3 bases, and 7 bases lay in between. The CDR3 spans 11 residues.

Remarks on this clone: The sample carries other DNA sequences with the same CDR3. The CDR3 coding sequence is TGTGCCAGCTCACCCGGACAAGGCAATGAAAAACTGTTTTTT. The encoded protein is CASSPGQGNEKLFF. The chain has TRBV18 and TRBJ1-4, with D maybe TRBD1 (5 bases). V dropped 3 bases and J dropped 5 bases, with 10 bases sitting between them. The CDR3 is 14 residues long. The germline CDR1 and CDR2 sequences are KGHSH and LQKENI. Filled out from reference TRBV18 and TRBJ1-4, the complete variable domain reads NAGVMQNPRHLVRRRGQEARLRCSPMKGHSHVYWYRQLPEEGLKFMVYLQKENIIDESGMPKERFSAEFPKEGPSILRIQQVVRGDSAAYFCASSPGQGNEKLFFGSGTQLSVL.

The chain couples TRBV30 to TRBJ1-2; perhaps TRBD1 as D (5 bases). The length of the CDR3 is 14 residues. V was cut by 1 base and J by 10 bases, with 19 bases left in between. CDR1 GTSNPN and CDR2 SVGIG come from the germline V gene (reference sequence). The CDR3 bases are TGTGCCTGGAGTGGCTGGAATAGGGGCCCGGCCTACACCTTC. It encodes CAWSGWNRGPAYTF.

This chain joins TRBV7-2 and TRBJ1-2; 9 nucleotides align to TRBD1. Germline trimming cut 6 bases from V and 4 bases from J; bases unmatched to any gene: 6. CDR3 size: 14 residues. Germline CDR1 is SGHTA and CDR2 is FQGNSA. CDR3 DNA sequence: TGTGCCAGCAGATCCGGGACAGGGACCTATGGCTACACCTTC. It yields the protein CASRSGTGTYGYTF.

This chain uses TRBV11-2 with TRBJ2-1; 13 bases agree with TRBD2. This CDR3 is built from 16 residues. The ends lost 7 bases at V and 4 bases at J; junction bases unmatched: 7. In germline, CDR1 is SGHAT, CDR2 FQNNGV. The CDR3 DNA follows: TGTGCCAGCATCGCGGGACTAGCGGGGCCTTACAATGAGCAGTTCTTC. This sequence encodes CASIAGLAGPYNEQFF.

This clone has a handful of counts. The rearrangement uses TRBV4-1 and TRBJ2-5; 8 nucleotides align to TRBD2. The CDR3 extends over 15 amino acids. V gave up 4 bases and J gave up 5 bases; unmatched junction bases: 9. Germline loops: CDR1 MGHRA, CDR2 YSYEKL. The CDR3 loop reads CASSLWTTGGETQYF. The CDR3 coding sequence is TGCGCCAGCAGCCTTTGGACGACGGGGGGGGAGACCCAGTACTTC.

The chain has TRBV9 and TRBJ2-5, with a weak D call TRBD1 (5 bases). Trimming stripped 1 base from V and 5 bases from J, with 15 bases between. The CDR3 is 15 residues long. Germline values: CDR1 SGDLS, CDR2 YYNGEE. CDR3 bases: TGTGCCAGCAGCGTATGGGGCAGTCCAGGGGAGACCCAGTACTTC. Translating gives CASSVWGSPGETQYF.

The J gene is TRBJ1-4, the V gene TRBV5-1, with D perhaps TRBD1 (5 bases). The CDR3 loop spans 16 amino acids. Germline V lookup: CDR1 SGHRS, CDR2 YFSETQ. V was clipped by 0 bases and J by 2 bases, with 11 bases between them. The CDR3 loop reads CASSLDGTKTNEKLFF. CDR3 nucleotides: TGCGCCAGCAGCTTGGACGGGACGAAGACTAATGAAAAACTGTTTTTT.

About this clone itself: The identical CDR3 is also encoded by other nucleotide sequences in the sample. The chain carries TRBV7-2 and TRBJ1-6; D uncertain. The germline V gene has CDR1 SGHTA and CDR2 FQGNSA. The ends were cut back, 1 base at V and 6 bases at J, with 1 base in the middle. The CDR3 is 12 residues long. Here the CDR3 DNA reads TGTGCCAGCAGCTTAGTTAATTCACCCCTCCACTTT. The encoded protein is CASSLVNSPLHF.

This chain joins TRBV5-1 and TRBJ1-4, with 8 bases identical to TRBD1. CDR1 is SGHRS and CDR2 is YFSETQ in the germline V gene. CDR3 length equals 18 residues. V was pared by 4 bases and J by 7 bases, with 18 bases of the junction left unmatched. The CDR3 nucleotides are TGCGCCAGCAGCCTTCAAGTTAGAGCAGGGGGCGAGGTTGAAAAACTGTTTTTT. Its protein is CASSLQVRAGGEVEKLFF.

The chain joins TRBV9 to TRBJ2-3; possibly TRBD1 or TRBD2 for D (5 bases each). Trimming stripped 3 bases from V and 9 bases from J, with 20 bases between. Germline V gene data show CDR1 as SGDLS and CDR2 as YYNGEE. This CDR3 region has 15 residues. The CDR3 sequence is CASSARDAPAWTQYF. DNA of the CDR3: TGTGCCAGCAGCGCCCGGGACGCCCCCGCTTGGACGCAGTATTTT.

The genes are TRBV18 and TRBJ1-4; TRBD1 aligns across 10 bases. CDR3 size: 16 residues. V trimming: 2 bases; J trimming: 7 bases; junction bases outside the gene matches: 7. Germline CDR1 KGHSH, CDR2 LQKENI. The CDR3 reads CASSPDRDRGSEKLFF. The CDR3 region has the DNA TGTGCCAGCTCACCAGACCGGGACAGGGGTTCTGAAAAACTGTTTTTT.